The entry that follows covers one TCR beta chain sequence. Its antigen is unknown. Per-nucleotide qualities are absent, and no much larger clonotype sits a single base away. Library preparation used the immunoSEQ multiplex PCR assay. For the multiplex PCR, a mixture combining 60 forward primers for TCR Vbeta segments and 13 reverse primers for TCR Jbeta segments was used. The CDR3 region of rearranged TCR beta genes was amplified from genomic DNA with a multiplex PCR assay. On the Illumina HiSeq System, the amplified TCR beta libraries were sequenced as 87-base-pair reads. The authors' pipeline ran thus. A later analysis tallied about 77 million unique TCR beta chains across the 666 repertoires, and about 10 million of those chains were shared by two or more donors. Raw reads were error-corrected and collapsed into unique sequences by a nearest-neighbor algorithm in which closely related sequences were merged to remove PCR and sequencing errors. To assign V, D and J gene segments, CDR3 sequences were aligned to IMGT reference sequences. For a sequence to be retained, a match of at least six nucleotides was required to both a V gene segment and a J gene segment. A rearrangement was called productive if the CDR3 had no stop codons and remained in frame with V and J, and every other rearrangement was called non-productive. Following IMGT convention, CDR3 was defined as the stretch from the second conserved V-encoded cysteine up to the conserved J-encoded phenylalanine. The earlier analysis of about 620 of the donors excluded sequences that lacked an unambiguous match to a single V gene segment. An earlier analysis of fewer than 650 of the donors classified V segments as functional when productive rearrangements were above 56.7% and as segregating when the standard deviation between donors was above 5%. A statistical classification framework was built for diagnosing cytomegalovirus status from the catalog of TCR beta chain sequences. In a later analysis, V and J genes were assigned by comparing TCR nucleotide sequences against IMGT/GENE-DB human TR gene sequences. The TCRdist pipeline was used in a later analysis to assign CDR3 sequences and most-parsimonious VDJ recombination scenarios. A later analysis defined each TCR beta chain by its CDR3 amino acid sequence plus V-gene family, and excluded reads lacking a unique V-gene family. To address suspected cross-contamination and a sequencing artifact, a later analysis removed under 600 highly shared, low-generation-probability nucleotide sequences. For each public chain, a later analysis derived a clonal expansion index from normalized ranks of inferred template counts within each repertoire. Generation probabilities in a later analysis came from a VDJ recombination model fitted to out-of-frame rearrangements, and those results were checked against IGoR. In a later analysis, TCR-TCR, TCR-HLA and TCR-CMV co-occurrence was scored with hypergeometric tests, and a repertoire-size bias correction was applied to TCR pairs. False discovery rates were estimated in a later analysis by permuting HLA or CMV assignments 20 times. In a later analysis, co-occurring TCRs were grouped with DBSCAN, and TCRdist sequence similarity was added when clustering was performed within HLA-allele-positive subsets. Repertoires with fewer than 30,000 or more than 120,000 public chains were left out of co-occurrence clustering, as were four to six repertoires with anomalous nucleotide sharing. Sourced from immuneACCESS, this table was stored by TCRdb with only in-frame sequences that have V and J called. A share of the clones is absent; for the studies checked, an unresolved V gene accounts for under half, and the remainder has no known explanation. The D gene and trimming were derived from the DNA, and the V and J assignments and clone size from that table. The sample has 90,000 to 120,000 clones on record, about 72% of them singletons. The ten largest clones capture 2% to 3% of the sample.

The data originate from a study of cytomegalovirus exposure and HLA in healthy donors (dated by TCRdb to 2017 to 2019). For the study in its entirety: According to an earlier analysis of 587 of the donors, roughly 180 million T cells yielded roughly 110 million unique TCR beta sequences and 276 Gb of sequence data. Among almost 400 genotyped donors of the cohort, an average of approximately 250,000 unique TCR beta nucleotide sequences were sequenced per donor, roughly 18% of them non-productive. The T cell repertoires of around 730 subjects were profiled by immunosequencing and related to cytomegalovirus serostatus. Rather than using new phenotypic data, the later analysis identified candidate immune exposures from TCR beta sequences and from how often those sequences occurred across donors. Of the roughly 390 genotyped donors, 80% to 90% were placed in the genetic ancestry cluster associated with self-reported Caucasian donors. Along with the roughly 670-subject first cohort, a separate validation cohort of over 90 different subjects was used. Four or five DR-DQ haplotypes were treated as single units for association and clustering because of strong linkage in the cohort. Every discovery cohort repertoire had been produced on one sequencing platform. To predict cytomegalovirus infection status, the study brought together high-throughput TCR immunosequencing, statistical association of individual TCRs with disease status, and machine learning. Donor age, sex, ethnicity and CMV serostatus were compiled together with the repertoire data. In an earlier analysis of a few hundred of the donors, high-throughput TCR beta sequencing was used to judge whether each TCR beta V gene segment behaved as functional or pseudogenic. Both class I and class II loci were covered by HLA typing, at four-digit resolution. An early release that covered 500 to 800 HLA-typed donors contained around 330 gigabases of sequencing data and some 87 million unique TCR sequences. A later genetic analysis took genome-wide SNP genotypes for about 60% of the roughly 670 donors and used that subset as a discovery cohort. In a later analysis, previously published TCR beta repertoires from roughly 710 donors were re-analyzed and high-resolution HLA genotyping was added so that TCR occurrence patterns could be studied. Typing coverage differed by locus: A, B, C, DRB1 and DQB1 were typed in roughly 620-630 donors, DQA1 in 522, DPA1 in some 610, and DPB1 in around 440. The study aimed to test whether cataloging public T cell receptors could reveal signatures of past pathogen exposure.

The cohort was made up of several hundred healthy bone marrow donors. At the time of sampling, all cohort members were nominally healthy, though unrecorded immune exposures were likely present. The donor tested CMV seronegative and was one of the 352 seronegative cohort members. Each donor provided a peripheral blood sample, and peripheral blood mononuclear cells were used for TCR beta sequencing. Genomic DNA extraction from the blood cell samples was performed with the Qiagen DNeasy Blood Extraction Kit. The study at large found these results: V-gene and J-gene trimming of TCR beta chains was associated with a missense DCLRE1C variant in a later genetic analysis, and the association was replicated in an independent cohort. According to a later analysis, TCR association rates differed among HLA loci, with DRB1 alleles showing the most associated TCRs and HLA-C alleles showing the fewest. In a later genetic analysis, fewer N-insertions in productive TCRs were reported among donors in an Asian-associated ancestry cluster than the approximately 670-donor mean. HLA typing was unavailable for some donors at each locus, so association tests used only the typed subset. At a false discovery rate of 0.05, a later analysis linked 15,000 to 20,000 TCR beta sequences to specific HLA alleles. Because counts were too low, about 18 rarely observed V segments, including chromosome 9 orphons, were excluded from the earlier analysis of under 650 of the donors. A further reported finding was that TCR beta sequences accurately predicted the HLA-A and HLA-B alleles for most subjects in the first cohort. Some IMGT-functional V segments, including TRBV6-2 and TRBV6-3, could not be distinguished by the 87-base-pair reads and were therefore excluded. The authors suggested that the approach could potentially be generalized to other disease states and immunological phenotypes. A cluster of highly shared sequence variants was judged likely to be a technical artifact of the sequencing pipeline. Strong co-occurrence of HLA alleles, especially DR and DQ, made assigning TCR associations to individual alleles difficult. Several of the top co-occurrence clusters appeared to be linked to parvovirus B19, influenza, CMV and Epstein-Barr virus, according to a later analysis. The only immune exposure information available for the cohort was CMV serostatus. The classifier was reported to diagnose cytomegalovirus status with high specificity and sensitivity in both the original and validation cohorts. An earlier analysis of approximately 590 of the donors showed that most TCR beta V segments appeared in productive rearrangements either about 87% or about 30% of the time, which broadly matched IMGT annotations. In a later analysis, HLA-associated TCR beta chains were found to be more clonally expanded and to have lower generation probabilities than equally common non-associated chains. Three of the identified cytomegalovirus-associated TCR beta chains were confirmed in vitro to be specific for cytomegalovirus antigens. The presence/absence analyses assumed that sequencing depth was roughly uniform across donors, and that assumption may not be true. In this cohort, only TCR beta chains were sequenced, and detectable features were limited by the absence of alpha or paired-chain data. Most TCR sequences were observed very rarely across donors, whereas some public TCRs were present in many individuals. The study listed approximately 150 TCR beta chains as associated with cytomegalovirus. Correlated functional status among segregating V segments might reflect linkage disequilibrium, but an unknown experimental factor could not be ruled out. A later analysis found that most CMV-associated TCR beta chains appeared HLA-restricted, with HLA associations seemingly driven largely by CMV exposure.

The CDR3 runs 20 residues from the cysteine to the phenylalanine. Only the CDR3 portion is preserved as DNA: 60 bases, with reading frame beginning at the first base. Here V drops 5 bases and J drops 1 base, and the junction holds 19 bases not matched to any gene. For CDR1 and CDR2, the germline V gene lists SGHRS and YFSETQ. Rearrangement joined TRBV5-1 to TRBJ2-5; TRBD1 agrees with 11 junctional bases. The sequence derives from a man aged 18 to 35 in good health and CMV-seronegative. Material for sequencing was PBMCs. The DNA reads as follows: TGCGCCAGCAGACCGCCTCGGACAGGGGGCGGTAGGGGGGCCCAAGAGACCCAGTACTTC. This encodes CASRPPRTGGGRGAQETQYF.